The next 31 T cell receptor beta chains were all read from a single sample in a study of blood T cells in healthy people across ages. A second PCR of 7 to 11 cycles used a sample-barcoded 5' primer and a J-beta primer mix. MiXCR, run by TCRdb on the 5' RACE reads, gives a single entry per CDR3 protein. Here the sample spans around 1.1 million distinct CDR3 sequences, 30% to 40% being singletons. Sequencing was carried out using blood. The receptors originated from a young man in good health.

The genes are TRBV20-1 and TRBJ2-1; D gene unclear. Trimming shortened V by 3 bases and J by 0 bases, and 15 bases separated the two germline ends. Germline V gene sequence: CDR1 DFQATT, CDR2 SNEGSKA (reference sequence). This CDR3 has 16 amino acids. CDR3 protein: CSASEASVPSYNEQFF. CDR3 DNA sequence: TGCAGTGCTAGTGAGGCCTCTGTCCCCTCCTACAATGAGCAGTTCTTC.

The chain is built from TRBV4-2 and TRBJ1-1; the D is unclear. This CDR3 is 13 amino acids long. Germline V lookup: CDR1 LGHNA, CDR2 YNFKEQ. V lost 4 bases and J 8 bases, leaving 14 bases between the germline ends. This chain's CDR3 is CASSLQIGGEAFF. The CDR3, as DNA: TGTGCCAGCAGCCTACAGATTGGAGGAGAAGCTTTCTTT.

V gene TRBV20-1 combines with J gene TRBJ2-1, with 7 bases aligning to TRBD1. V lost 7 bases, J lost 6 bases, and 6 bases stayed unmatched. Germline-derived CDR1 and CDR2 are DFQATT and SNEGSKA (reference sequence). The CDR3 is 12 residues long. The CDR3 nucleotides are TGCAGTGGACAGGGACCCCTCAATGAGCAGTTCTTC. Translated, it gives CSGQGPLNEQFF.

The V and J genes are TRBV20-1 and TRBJ1-5, with a possible D match to TRBD1 (6 bases). The CDR3 is 14 amino acids. CDR1 is DFQATT, CDR2 SNEGSKA, per germline (reference sequence). V shed 1 base and J shed 3 bases, with 10 bases lying between them. The CDR3 DNA sequence: TGCAGTGCTAGAGTCAACAGGGCCAATCAGCCCCAGCATTTT. It codes for CSARVNRANQPQHF.

This clonotype has just a few counts. The chain recombines TRBV12-5 with TRBJ2-5; D unresolved. The V gene's germline CDR1 is LGHNT and CDR2 FRNRAP. V was cut by 6 bases and J by 5 bases, with 16 bases left in between. The CDR3 sequence is 14 residues long. The CDR3 is CASGLAGVSETQYF. CDR3 in DNA: TGTGCTAGTGGCCTCGCTGGAGTTTCGGAGACCCAGTACTTC.

This clonotype has more than one count but fewer than ten. V gene TRBV20-1 combines with J gene TRBJ2-7, with TRBD2 matching over 9 bases. The J segment lost 3 bases and the V segment lost 0 bases, leaving 6 bases of the junction unmatched. Germline V CDR1 and CDR2: DFQATT, SNEGSKA (reference sequence). CDR3 length: 15 amino acids. This CDR3 is CSARDLAGVLYEQYF. For the CDR3, the DNA is TGCAGTGCTAGAGATTTAGCGGGGGTTCTCTACGAGCAGTACTTC.

The chain uses TRBV7-8 and TRBJ2-2; D is uncertain. The CDR3 is 14 residues long. CDR1 is SGHVS and CDR2 is FQNEAQ in the germline V gene. V was pared by 5 bases and J by 6 bases, with 13 bases between. CDR3 loop: CASSPNKGAGELFF. The CDR3 bases are TGTGCCAGCAGCCCTAATAAGGGCGCCGGGGAGCTGTTTTTT.

About this clonotype: A read error may explain this, as a much larger clone is one base away. V and J are TRBV10-3 and TRBJ2-3, with D perhaps TRBD2 (6 bases). The CDR3 totals 15 residues. Germline CDR1 and CDR2: ENHRY and SYGVKD. The CDR3 spells CVISAEGSDTDTQYF. As DNA, the CDR3 is TGTGTCATCAGTGCGGAGGGGTCCGACACAGATACGCAGTATTTT.

As to this clonotype: A much bigger clone sits one base away, suggesting this may be a read error. The chain is built from TRBV29-1 and TRBJ2-7; D gene ambiguous. The J call may be wrong; the DNA end is better matched by TRBJ2-5. CDR3 size: 13 residues. In germline, CDR1 is SQVTM, CDR2 ANQGSEA. CDR3 DNA sequence: TGCAGCGTTGGGACCCAAGGTGGAGCGACCCAGTACTTC. Amino acids: CSVGTQGGATQYF.

For the CDR3, the DNA is TGTGCCAGCAATGGGGACAGGTCTCCCTACGAGCAGTACTTC. It yields the protein CASNGDRSPYEQYF. V is TRBV2 and J is TRBJ2-5; the match to TRBD1 covers 8 bases. The DNA end lines up better with TRBJ2-7; the J call may be wrong. CDR3 size: 14 residues. Germline V lookup: CDR1 SNHLY, CDR2 FYNNEI.

The chain combines TRBV6-5 with TRBJ2-7, with 9 bases matching TRBD2. The V gene end was trimmed by 4 bases and the J gene end by 4 bases; junction bases not matched to a gene: 8. This CDR3 is built from 15 residues. Germline values: CDR1 MNHEY, CDR2 SVGAGI. In DNA form, the CDR3 reads TGTGCCAGCAGTTTTACTAGCGGGCTTATGTACGAGCAGTACTTC. Its protein product is CASSFTSGLMYEQYF.

The sample holds a few counts of this clonotype. The rearrangement links TRBV27 to TRBJ1-2; D may be TRBD1 (6 bases). The germline V gene has CDR1 MNHEY and CDR2 SMNVEV (reference sequence). The CDR3 has 15 amino acids. V shed 3 bases and J shed 5 bases, with 16 bases lying between them. This chain's CDR3 is CASSLEGRGTYGYTF. As DNA, the CDR3 is TGTGCCAGCAGTTTGGAGGGCAGGGGAACTTATGGCTACACCTTC.

The V and J genes are TRBV7-9 and TRBJ1-2; D uncertain. Germline V gene lookup returns CDR1 SEHNR and CDR2 FQNEAQ (reference sequence). This CDR3 spans 14 amino acids. The V and J ends lost 1 base and 4 bases respectively, with 10 bases between them. The CDR3: CASSLGQPIYGYTF. The CDR3 nucleotides read TGTGCCAGCAGCTTAGGGCAGCCGATCTATGGCTACACCTTC.

This chain links TRBV18 with TRBJ2-5; D call uncertain. Trimming removed 3 bases from V and 2 bases from J, with 13 bases in between. The CDR3 has 15 amino acids. Per the germline V gene, CDR1 is KGHSH and CDR2 is LQKENI. The CDR3 sequence: CASSPTGLRQETQYF. In DNA form, the CDR3 reads TGTGCCAGCTCACCGACCGGGTTGCGGCAAGAGACCCAGTACTTC.

This clonotype was recorded once. The chain carries TRBV6-1 and TRBJ1-5; a weak D match, TRBD1 (5 bases). The CDR3 is 17 residues long. The germline CDR1 and CDR2 sequences are MNHNS and SASEGT. V was trimmed by 2 bases and J by 0 bases, leaving 14 bases between them. CDR3 sequence (DNA): TGTGCCAGCAGTGAATTAGGGGACCCTTTTAGCAATCAGCCCCAGCATTTT. Translated, it gives CASSELGDPFSNQPQHF.

This clonotype was counted a few times. V and J are TRBV15 and TRBJ2-3; D perhaps matches TRBD1 (6 bases). The CDR3 is made up of 13 amino acids. Trimming took 5 bases from V and 4 from J, leaving 10 bases between them. Germline V lookup: CDR1 LNHNV, CDR2 YYDKDF (reference sequence). The CDR3 DNA sequence: TGTGCCACCAGCGCCTACAGGGCAGATACGCAGTATTTT. Its protein is CATSAYRADTQYF.

In regard to this clonotype: At one end, the junction sequence differs from germline, possibly due to a read error. This chain connects TRBV20-1 to TRBJ2-5; the D gene could be TRBD1 or TRBD2 (6 bases each). The germline V gene has CDR1 DFQATT and CDR2 SNEGSKA (reference sequence). The CDR3 loop spans 14 amino acids. CDR3 sequence: CGARAYRAGETQYF. As DNA, the CDR3 is TGCGGTGCTAGGGCATACAGGGCGGGGGAGACCCAGTACTTC.

The chain combines TRBV7-9 with TRBJ2-1; D possibly corresponds to TRBD1 (6 bases). V lost 4 bases and J lost 10, with 14 bases in between. Germline CDR1 reads SEHNR; CDR2 reads FQNEAQ (reference sequence). CDR3 length: 13 amino acids. The CDR3 nucleotides read TGTGCCAGCAGCTCAGGGGTTTCGGGCGAGCAGTTCTTC. As protein: CASSSGVSGEQFF.

This sequence joins TRBV20-1 and TRBJ1-5, with TRBD1 matching 10 bases. Germline-derived CDR1 and CDR2 are DFQATT and SNEGSKA (reference sequence). CDR3 length equals 19 residues. The V gene end was trimmed by 3 bases and the J gene end by 0 bases; junction bases not matched to a gene: 14. For the CDR3, the DNA is TGCAGTGCTAGCCAAACCGGGACAGGGGATGTGTATAGCAATCAGCCCCAGCATTTT. Translating gives CSASQTGTGDVYSNQPQHF.

On this clonotype: The junction differs from germline at one of its ends, possibly a read error. The chain couples TRBV4-1 to TRBJ2-1, with D possibly being TRBD1 (6 bases). The CDR3 is 15 amino acids. Germline assignment: CDR1 MGHRA and CDR2 YSYEKL. The CDR3 DNA reads TGCGCCAGCAGCCAAGAAAGGGACACCTACGATGAGCAGTTCTTC. This gives the protein CASSQERDTYDEQFF.

V usage is TRBV20-1 and J usage is TRBJ2-5; D remains ambiguous. Germline-derived CDR1 and CDR2 are DFQATT and SNEGSKA (reference sequence). The CDR3 has 13 residues. Trimming left V 3 bases short and J 2 bases short, with 10 bases between. The CDR3 region has the DNA TGCAGTGCTAGCAAGGGAACGCAAGAGACCCAGTACTTC. This sequence encodes CSASKGTQETQYF.

The rearrangement links TRBV20-1 to TRBJ1-4; the D is unclear. The CDR3 consists of 16 residues. Germline V gene sequence: CDR1 DFQATT, CDR2 SNEGSKA (reference sequence). Trimming took off 3 bases at V and 3 bases at J, with 17 bases between the two ends. The CDR3 bases are TGCAGTGCTAGGGCCCTTATCGATCTCGCTAATGAAAAACTGTTTTTT. It is translated as CSARALIDLANEKLFF.

The rearrangement joins TRBV20-1 to TRBJ1-5; maybe TRBD1 (6 bases). This CDR3 spans 14 amino acids. Trimming removed 6 bases at V and 5 bases at J, with 17 bases between. The germline V gene encodes CDR1 DFQATT and CDR2 SNEGSKA (reference sequence). The CDR3, as DNA: TGCAGTGCCACTGACAGGAGGGAGCATCAGCCCCAGCATTTT. This codes for CSATDRREHQPQHF.

This clonotype was recorded a few times. The chain couples TRBV14 to TRBJ2-3, with a tentative D call TRBD2 (7 bases). The ends were cut back, 2 bases at V and 1 base at J, with 13 bases in the middle. The CDR3 runs to 16 residues. Germline V CDR1 and CDR2: SGHDN, FVKESK. The CDR3 region is CASSQPGGSRTDTQYF. The CDR3 nucleotides are TGTGCCAGCAGCCAACCGGGGGGCTCTCGCACAGATACGCAGTATTTT.

This clonotype turned up a few times. The chain has TRBV29-1 and TRBJ2-3; either TRBD1 or TRBD2 may supply D (6 bases each). Per germline, CDR1 SQVTM and CDR2 ANQGSEA. The CDR3 is 15 amino acids. The chain's CDR3 is CTPLEGGNPRDTQYF. CDR3 bases: TGCACCCCTCTCGAAGGGGGGAACCCTCGAGATACGCAGTATTTT.

This clonotype was detected a few times. The CDR3 here is CASTNSGGRYNEQYF. Here the CDR3 DNA reads TGTGCCAGCACCAACTCGGGGGGCCGATACAATGAGCAGTACTTC. The V and J genes are TRBV12-3 or TRBV12-4 and TRBJ2-1, with a possible D match to TRBD2 (7 bases). The end of the DNA aligns better with TRBJ2-7, so the J call may be wrong. This CDR3 region has 15 residues.

This chain connects TRBV18 to TRBJ2-1; D uncertain. The CDR3 totals 15 residues. CDR1 and CDR2 (germline): KGHSH, LQKENI. Between the trimmed V and J ends, which lost 2 bases and 12 bases, there was a span of 20 bases. This CDR3 reads CASSPEVDQTWGQFF. The CDR3 DNA reads as TGTGCCAGCTCACCAGAGGTCGACCAAACCTGGGGGCAGTTCTTC.

This clonotype was counted at least ten times. V usage is TRBV9 and J usage is TRBJ1-5, with D possibly matching TRBD1 (6 bases). The CDR3 runs to 15 residues. Germline loops: CDR1 SGDLS, CDR2 YYNGEE. The V and J ends lost 4 bases and 2 bases respectively, with 13 bases between them. The CDR3 coding sequence is TGTGCCAGCAGCTCTTCAGGGGAAGGCAATCAGCCCCAGCATTTT. Protein product: CASSSSGEGNQPQHF.

This chain uses TRBV7-2 with TRBJ1-1; D is unclear. The V gene's germline CDR1 is SGHTA and CDR2 FQGNSA. V was pared by 1 base and J by 6 bases, with 12 bases between. The CDR3 spans 14 residues. CDR3 sequence: CASSLVPAGAEAFF. The CDR3 DNA reads as TGTGCCAGCAGCTTAGTCCCCGCCGGGGCTGAAGCTTTCTTT.

This clonotype was seen more than once but under ten times. V is TRBV6-5 and J is TRBJ1-2; D might be TRBD1 (5 bases). The CDR3 has 15 amino acids. CDR1 and CDR2 from the germline V gene are MNHEY and SVGAGI. V lost 7 bases to trimming and J lost 1 base, with 16 bases between them. The CDR3 DNA is TGTGCCAGCACTCTCAGGCGGACAAATAACTATGGCTACACCTTC. It is translated as CASTLRRTNNYGYTF.

The chain joins TRBV12-5 to TRBJ2-7; D is ambiguous. The CDR3 loop spans 15 amino acids. V was shortened by 6 bases and J by 1 base, with 16 bases between the two germline ends. CDR1 is LGHNT, CDR2 FRNRAP, per germline. CDR3 region: CASGSQGLGSYEQYF. The CDR3 region has the DNA TGTGCTAGTGGATCCCAAGGGTTGGGGTCCTACGAGCAGTACTTC.